These 29 T cell receptor beta chains were sequenced from one sample in a study of cytomegalovirus exposure and HLA in healthy donors. Vbeta (60) and Jbeta (13) primers were used in the PCR. Here immunoSEQ multiplex PCR was the method, and the copy in TCRdb shows in-frame clones only, minus some. There are some 140,000 clones in the sample; 80% occur only once, and 13% lies in the top ten. The sample comprised PBMCs. The receptors stem from a man aged 30 to 39 in good health and CMV-seropositive.

The chain is built from TRBV19 and TRBJ2-1; D gene uncertain. The length of the CDR3 is 14 residues. Trimming removed 3 bases at V and 4 bases at J, with 10 bases between. In germline, CDR1 is LNHDA, CDR2 SQIVND (reference sequence). The CDR3: CASSMVPTYNEQFF. The DNA for the CDR3 is TGTGCCAGTAGTATGGTCCCGACATACAATGAGCAGTTCTTC.

J is TRBJ2-2 and V is TRBV15; 10 nucleotides line up with TRBD2. Germline trimming cut 1 base from V and 8 bases from J; bases unmatched to any gene: 19. The germline V gene encodes CDR1 LNHNV and CDR2 YYDKDF (reference sequence). The CDR3 is 20 residues long. The CDR3 bases are TGTGCCACCAGCAGAGCTCGGGCTAGCGGGAGACGGGCAACCGCGGGGGAGCTGTTTTTT. Amino acid sequence: CATSRARASGRRATAGELFF.

J is TRBJ2-3 and V is TRBV6-1, with D possibly matching TRBD1 (6 bases). The CDR3 is 15 amino acids. Trimming cost V 7 bases and J 2 bases, with 16 bases left between them. Germline V gives CDR1 MNHNS, CDR2 SASEGT. CDR3 nucleotides: TGTGCCAGCATTCGAGGACAGTCAAACACAGATACGCAGTATTTT. Amino acid sequence: CASIRGQSNTDTQYF.

The rearrangement links TRBV29-1 to TRBJ2-7, with TRBD1 as a possible D gene (6 bases). Germline V gene data show CDR1 as SQVTM and CDR2 as ANQGSEA. The CDR3 loop spans 13 amino acids. The V and J ends lost 4 bases and 3 bases respectively, with 13 bases between them. CDR3 nucleotide sequence: TGCAGCGTTGCTAGCAGGGGATTCTACGAGCAGTACTTC. This gives the protein CSVASRGFYEQYF.

The rearrangement uses TRBV5-1 and TRBJ2-7; weak D call: TRBD1 (6 bases). CDR3 length: 16 residues. CDR1 SGHRS and CDR2 YFSETQ come from the germline V gene. Trimming stripped 4 bases from V and 1 base from J, with 18 bases between. The CDR3 here is CASSQMGAGVSYEQYF. DNA for the CDR3: TGCGCCAGCAGCCAGATGGGGGCAGGGGTGTCCTACGAGCAGTACTTC.

The chain is built from TRBV18 and TRBJ2-5, with D maybe TRBD2 (6 bases). V shed 2 bases and J shed 2 bases, with 15 bases lying between them. The CDR3 is made up of 16 amino acids. Germline V gives CDR1 KGHSH, CDR2 LQKENI. The CDR3 nucleotides read TGTGCCAGCTCACCATTCGGACCCGGAGGGCAAGAGACCCAGTACTTC. Its protein is CASSPFGPGGQETQYF. The whole variable domain, filled in from reference TRBV18 and TRBJ2-5, reads NAGVMQNPRHLVRRRGQEARLRCSPMKGHSHVYWYRQLPEEGLKFMVYLQKENIIDESGMPKERFSAEFPKEGPSILRIQQVVRGDSAAYFCASSPFGPGGQETQYFGPGTRLLVL.

This clone occurred a few times. The chain combines TRBV6-5 with TRBJ2-5; 10 bases are shared with TRBD1. Germline CDR1 is MNHEY and CDR2 is SVGAGI. CDR3 length: 16 residues. Unmatched junction bases numbered 3, after V lost 0 bases and J lost 2 bases. CDR3 protein: CASSYSSGQGQETQYF. Here the CDR3 DNA reads TGTGCCAGCAGTTACTCCTCGGGACAGGGGCAAGAGACCCAGTACTTC.

V is TRBV5-4 and J is TRBJ2-1, with D maybe TRBD1 (5 bases). The CDR3 extends over 14 amino acids. The germline V gene has CDR1 SGHNT and CDR2 YYREEE (reference sequence). The V and J ends lost 4 bases and 6 bases respectively, with 14 bases between them. In DNA form, the CDR3 reads TGTGCCAGCAGCGTTAAAGGCAGGGCCAATGAGCAGTTCTTC. Translated: CASSVKGRANEQFF.

DNA of the CDR3: TGTGCCAGCCAAAGGACAGGGTTCAATCAGCCCCAGCATTTT. Translated, it gives CASQRTGFNQPQHF. This rearrangement joins TRBV28 to TRBJ1-5, with 8 bases identical to TRBD1. CDR3 length equals 14 residues. Per the germline V gene, CDR1 is MDHEN and CDR2 is SYDVKM. The junction had 6 bases not matched to a gene; V was cut back by 8 bases and J by 3 bases.

The V gene is TRBV12-5, the J gene TRBJ1-1, with 8 bases that match TRBD1. The CDR3 runs 13 residues. Per germline, CDR1 LGHNT and CDR2 FRNRAP. Losses at the gene ends were 5 bases for V and 4 bases for J; bases not matched to a gene: 3. CDR3: CASGQGARTEAFF. CDR3 DNA: TGTGCTAGTGGTCAGGGGGCGCGCACTGAAGCTTTCTTT. The whole variable domain, remainder taken from reference TRBV12-5 and TRBJ1-1, is DARVTQTPRHKVTEMGQEVTMRCQPILGHNTVFWYRQTMMQGLELLAYFRNRAPLDDSGMPKDRFSAEMPDATLATLKIQPSEPRDSAVYFCASGQGARTEAFFGQGTRLTVV.

The chain employs TRBV15 and TRBJ2-5; 9 bases align to TRBD1. Losses at the gene ends were 0 bases for V and 11 bases for J; bases not matched to a gene: 16. Per germline, CDR1 LNHNV and CDR2 YYDKDF (reference sequence). The CDR3 extends over 17 amino acids. The CDR3 region has the DNA TGTGCCACCAGCAGAGAGACCACCGGGACAGGGCTTATAGAGCAGTACTTC. Translated, it gives CATSRETTGTGLIEQYF.

This chain joins TRBV5-6 and TRBJ2-7; TRBD2 is a possible D gene (5 bases). The CDR3 is 13 residues long. V was shortened by 5 bases and J by 1 base, with 10 bases between the two germline ends. Germline CDR1 and CDR2: SGHDT and YYEEEE. CDR3 DNA sequence: TGTGCCAGCAGAGACGAGCGGTCCTACGAGCAGTACTTC. The encoded protein is CASRDERSYEQYF.

The chain recombines TRBV6-1 with TRBJ2-3; TRBD2 matches at 10 bases. The CDR3 sequence is 16 residues long. The germline CDR1 and CDR2 sequences are MNHNS and SASEGT. With 3 bases clipped from V and 0 bases from J, the junction kept 3 bases outside the gene matches. The CDR3 spells CASSEKREGSTDTQYF. The CDR3 nucleotides are TGTGCCAGCAGTGAGAAGCGGGAGGGCAGCACAGATACGCAGTATTTT.

J is TRBJ1-4 and V is TRBV5-4, with D possibly matching TRBD1 (5 bases). V dropped 3 bases and J dropped 4 bases, with 13 bases sitting between them. CDR1 is SGHNT and CDR2 is YYREEE in the germline V gene (reference sequence). There are 15 residues in the CDR3. CDR3 DNA: TGTGCCAGCAGCTCGAAGGGGCCCGATAATGAAAAACTGTTTTTT. This codes for CASSSKGPDNEKLFF.

This clone showed up just once. The chain employs TRBV11-2 and TRBJ2-3, with 8 bases identical to TRBD1. The CDR3 length is 17 residues. J gave up 0 bases and V 4 bases, and 9 bases lay outside the gene matches. Germline V gene sequence: CDR1 SGHAT, CDR2 FQNNGV. The CDR3 spells CASSSDRGTSSTDTQYF. CDR3 DNA: TGTGCCAGCAGCTCCGACAGGGGTACTAGCAGCACAGATACGCAGTATTTT.

This chain connects TRBV2 to TRBJ1-2; tentative D call: TRBD1 (5 bases). Germline values: CDR1 SNHLY, CDR2 FYNNEI. V was trimmed by 4 bases and J by 7 bases, leaving 7 bases between them. The CDR3 length is 11 residues. The CDR3 protein is CASSAGSGYTF. In DNA form, the CDR3 reads TGTGCCAGCAGTGCAGGGTCTGGCTACACCTTC.

The rearrangement uses TRBV2 and TRBJ2-5; no definite D call. The CDR3 consists of 16 residues. Trimming removed 3 bases at V and 5 bases at J, with 19 bases between. Germline CDR1 is SNHLY and CDR2 is FYNNEI. Here the CDR3 reads CASSDSGYAVGETQYF. DNA of the CDR3: TGTGCCAGCAGTGATTCTGGCTATGCGGTCGGGGAGACCCAGTACTTC.

The chain is built from TRBV9 and TRBJ1-1; D possibly corresponds to TRBD1 (5 bases). V lost 1 base and J lost 4, with 8 bases in between. The CDR3 is made up of 13 amino acids. CDR1 is SGDLS, CDR2 YYNGEE, per germline. CDR3 residues: CASSVFDSTEAFF. Written as DNA, the CDR3 is TGTGCCAGCAGCGTATTTGACAGCACTGAAGCTTTCTTT.

In this sample, this clone turned up once. This chain uses TRBV19 with TRBJ2-3; 14 bases agree with TRBD2. This CDR3 spans 20 amino acids. Germline CDR1 and CDR2: LNHDA and SQIVND (reference sequence). Trimming cost V 1 base and J 10 bases; bases outside gene matches: 19. The CDR3 spells CASSIVFGTSGSGAIPPQYF. DNA of the CDR3: TGTGCCAGTAGTATAGTGTTCGGGACTAGCGGGAGCGGAGCCATTCCTCCGCAGTATTTT. Combining the CDR3 with reference TRBV19 and TRBJ2-3 gives the whole variable domain DGGITQSPKYLFRKEGQNVTLSCEQNLNHDAMYWYRQDPGQGLRLIYYSQIVNDFQKGDIAEGYSVSREKKESFPLTVTSAQKNPTAFYLCASSIVFGTSGSGAIPPQYFGPGTRLTVL.

The chain is built from TRBV21-1 and TRBJ2-1; TRBD2, the table's D call, was not compared with the DNA. TRBV21-1 is designated a pseudogene. The length of the CDR3 is 18 residues. CDR3 in amino acids: CASSFSGSPWDSVNEQFF. CDR3 nucleotide sequence: TGTGCCAGCAGTTTTAGCGGGTCCCCTTGGGACTCCGTCAATGAGCAGTTCTTC.

In its sample, this clone was seen once. This chain connects TRBV6-5 to TRBJ1-3; possibly TRBD1 for D (6 bases). Germline CDR1 is MNHEY and CDR2 is SVGAGI. Trimming removed 8 bases from V and 0 bases from J, with 14 bases in between. This CDR3 is built from 15 residues. The CDR3 spells CASQGQSYSGNTIYF. For the CDR3, the DNA is TGTGCCAGCCAGGGGCAGTCTTACTCTGGAAACACCATATATTTT.

The chain joins TRBV28 to TRBJ2-1, with TRBD1 as a possible D gene (6 bases). Trimming took off 5 bases at V and 9 bases at J, with 11 bases between the two ends. Germline V CDR1 and CDR2: MDHEN, SYDVKM. The CDR3 runs 12 residues. This CDR3 is CASSRQVSEQFF. The CDR3 coding sequence is TGTGCCAGCAGTCGACAGGTATCTGAGCAGTTCTTC.

This clone was seen a single time. Here the CDR3 DNA reads TGTGCCAGCAGCCCCCGGGACAGCGACAATGAGCAGTTCTTC. Protein sequence: CASSPRDSDNEQFF. The chain recombines TRBV9 with TRBJ2-1; 7 bases fit TRBD1. The V and J ends lost 4 bases and 5 bases, in that order; junction bases with no gene match: 6. This CDR3 has 14 residues. Germline CDR1 is SGDLS and CDR2 is YYNGEE. Drawing the rest from reference TRBV9 and TRBJ2-1, the complete variable domain is DSGVTQTPKHLITATGQRVTLRCSPRSGDLSVYWYQQSLDQGLQFLIQYYNGEERAKGNILERFSAQQFPDLHSELNLSSLELGDSALYFCASSPRDSDNEQFFGPGTRLTVL.

The chain employs TRBV28 and TRBJ2-3, with 7 bases matching TRBD1. This CDR3 has 20 amino acids. V trimming: 5 bases; J trimming: 5 bases; junction bases outside the gene matches: 25. Germline CDR1 and CDR2: MDHEN and SYDVKM. CDR3 in amino acids: CASSPNLDWNRGRTQDTQYF. The CDR3 region has the DNA TGTGCCAGCAGTCCCAACCTTGATTGGAACAGGGGACGGACCCAAGATACGCAGTATTTT.

This chain joins TRBV7-3 and TRBJ2-1; D gene ambiguous. CDR3 size: 15 residues. Germline CDR1 SGHTA, CDR2 FQGTGA. V lost 5 bases and J lost 10, with 21 bases in between. CDR3 amino acids: CASSPSRSGYQEQFF. Here the CDR3 DNA reads TGTGCCAGCAGCCCTTCTAGGTCTGGCTACCAGGAGCAGTTCTTC.

CDR3 amino acids: CASTLRGGWNSPLHF. The CDR3 bases are TGTGCCAGCACCCTCCGGGGGGGGTGGAATTCACCCCTCCACTTT. J is TRBJ1-6 and V is TRBV27, with a weak D call TRBD1 (5 bases). V gave up 7 bases and J gave up 7 bases, with 17 bases separating them. This CDR3 has 15 residues. Germline-derived CDR1 and CDR2 are MNHEY and SMNVEV (reference sequence).

This sequence joins TRBV5-4 and TRBJ1-2; 7 bases fit TRBD1. CDR3 length: 15 amino acids. Trimming cost V 4 bases and J 4 bases; bases outside gene matches: 10. The germline gives CDR1 SGHNT, CDR2 YYREEE (reference sequence). The CDR3 coding sequence is TGTGCCAGCAGCGCAGGGACAGCCCTAGCCTATGGCTACACCTTC. This sequence encodes CASSAGTALAYGYTF.

V usage is TRBV29-1 and J usage is TRBJ2-2, with D possibly matching TRBD1 (6 bases). V lost 7 bases and J 6 bases, leaving 9 bases between the germline ends. The CDR3 length is 11 residues. CDR1 is SQVTM and CDR2 is ANQGSEA in the germline V gene. The CDR3 DNA reads as TGCAGCGCCAGGGGTCCCGGGGAGCTGTTTTTT. It is translated as CSARGPGELFF.

This chain connects TRBV29-1 to TRBJ2-1, with D perhaps TRBD2 (6 bases). V gave up 7 bases and J gave up 7 bases, with 20 bases separating them. From germline, CDR1 is SQVTM and CDR2 ANQGSEA. The CDR3 totals 14 residues. Here the CDR3 reads CSGGPGAGVNEQFF. The CDR3 coding sequence is TGCAGCGGTGGGCCGGGAGCCGGCGTGAATGAGCAGTTCTTC.